The clone carrying this T cell receptor beta chain was seen a handful of times. The source of the sample is a study of early T cells in non-severe SARS-CoV-2 infection. Across the study: The input, bulk RNA from unsorted whole blood, was sequenced, and chains were unpaired.

TCRdb re-called the 5' RACE reads with MiXCR, one entry per CDR3 protein. The data show 61,000 or so distinct CDR3 sequences, about 12% seen once. CDR3 length: 16 amino acids. From germline, CDR1 is SGHDN and CDR2 FVKESK. Trimming took off 4 bases at V and 1 base at J, with 16 bases between the two ends. The V gene is TRBV14, the J gene TRBJ2-5; D unclear. This TCR was recovered from an adult who was a healthcare worker with PCR-confirmed SARS-CoV-2 infection or an uninfected control (not recorded which). The donor label of this sample is uncertain. Sample: whole blood, taken at baseline. The CDR3 sequence is CASSPARQFFQETQYF. DNA of the CDR3: TGTGCCAGCAGCCCAGCGAGGCAGTTTTTCCAAGAGACCCAGTACTTC.